The rows below give T cell receptor beta chains drawn from one sample of a study of cytomegalovirus exposure and HLA in healthy donors. The method was immunoSEQ multiplex PCR; TCRdb's version includes in-frame clones alone and lacks a portion of them. The sample has over 110,000 clones, around three quarters seen once. Sequencing was carried out using PBMCs. The receptors stem from a woman between 18 and 29 years old in good health and CMV-seropositive. CDR3s include the opening cysteine and the closing phenylalanine or tryptophan. A D gene is named only where the DNA matches it firmly. Size is stated for part of the rows, as once, few or many counts, or as a class when the clone is expanded.

V gene	D gene	J gene	clone size	CDR3 DNA	CDR3 protein
TRBV19	NA	TRBJ1-3	few	TGTGCCAGTAGGCGAGATGGAAACACCATATATTTT	CASRRDGNTIYF
TRBV30	NA	TRBJ1-2	few	TGTGCCTGGAGCCCAAGGGGCAGATTAGGGGGCTACACCTTC	CAWSPRGRLGGYTF
TRBV18	TRBD1	TRBJ2-7	once	TGTGCCAGCTCACCACCGGGACAGAGTTACGAGCAGTACTTC	CASSPPGQSYEQYF
TRBV6-5	NA	TRBJ2-7	NA	TGTGCCAGTCCCCCGGTAGGAGGCGAGCAGTACTTC	CASPPVGGEQYF
TRBV11-2	NA	TRBJ1-5	NA	TGTGCCAGCAGCTTAGAGGGGAGACCAAGCAATCAGCCCCAGCATTTT	CASSLEGRPSNQPQHF
TRBV27	TRBD1	TRBJ1-2	NA	TGTGCCAGCAGACGCACCGGGACAGGGCAGGACGGCTACACCTTC	CASRRTGTGQDGYTF
TRBV10-2	NA	TRBJ1-5	NA	TGCGCCAGCAGTGAGTCGCGGCAATTCAATCAGCCCCAGCATTTT	CASSESRQFNQPQHF
TRBV28	TRBD1	TRBJ2-7	NA	TGTGCCAGCAGCCAAACCGGGACAGGGTACTACGAGCAGTACTTC	CASSQTGTGYYEQYF
TRBV6-5	TRBD1	TRBJ1-2	few	TGTGCCAGCAGTTCGCCGAGGACAGGAGTTAACTATGGCTACACCTTC	CASSSPRTGVNYGYTF
TRBV7-2	NA	TRBJ1-2	few	TGTGCCAGCAGCCACGGATATAAATCAGGGATCCGCTGGGGCTACACCTTC	CASSHGYKSGIRWGYTF
TRBV7-9	NA	TRBJ1-1	NA	TGTGCCAGCGGCGGAGGACAGTACACTGAAGCTTTCTTT	CASGGGQYTEAFF
TRBV4-2	TRBD2	TRBJ2-3	NA	TGTGCCAGCAGCCAAGATATGGCTAGCGGGGGGCCTAGCACAGATACGCAGTATTTT	CASSQDMASGGPSTDTQYF
TRBV15	NA	TRBJ1-5	NA	TGTGCCACCAGCAGAGATGCGGTAGGCACCCTAAATCAGCCCCAGCATTTT	CATSRDAVGTLNQPQHF
TRBV2	NA	TRBJ2-3	NA	TGTGCCAGCAGCCTACAGGGGACTAGCACAGATACGCAGTATTTT	CASSLQGTSTDTQYF
TRBV19	NA	TRBJ1-3	NA	TGTGCCACCCGGGACATACAGAGGGGAAACACCATATATTTT	CATRDIQRGNTIYF
TRBV5-4	TRBD1	TRBJ2-7	NA	TGTGCCAGCAGCTCCTGGACAGGGGGTGGTGACGAGCAGTACTTC	CASSSWTGGGDEQYF
TRBV2	TRBD1	TRBJ1-6	NA	TGTGCCAGCAAGAGACAGGGGGCCTCTGGTTCACCCCTCCACTTT	CASKRQGASGSPLHF
TRBV28	TRBD2	TRBJ2-1	few	TGTGCCAGCAGTCCAGGGGGACTAGCGGGGTTCGGTGAGCAGTTCTTC	CASSPGGLAGFGEQFF
TRBV28	NA	TRBJ1-5	NA	TGTGCCAGCAGTTTATCCCTCGACAGAGCCCAGCATTTT	CASSLSLDRAQHF
TRBV5-1	TRBD1	TRBJ1-4	NA	TGCGCCAGCAGCGAAACAGGGGGTTTGGAAAAACTGTTTTTT	CASSETGGLEKLFF
TRBV30	TRBD1	TRBJ2-4	NA	TGTGCCTGGATGCAGACAGGGGGCTCAGCCATTCAGTACTTC	CAWMQTGGSAIQYF
TRBV2	TRBD2	TRBJ2-7	NA	TGTGCCAGCAGTGAAGCGGAACGGGGGGCCTACGAGCAGTACTTC	CASSEAERGAYEQYF
TRBV10-2	NA	TRBJ1-5	NA	TGCGCCAGCAGTGACCCCCGATGGGGGGATCAGCCCCAGCATTTT	CASSDPRWGDQPQHF
TRBV11-2	NA	TRBJ1-6	NA	TGTGCCAGCAGCTTAACGGAACAGGTGAATTCACCCCTCCACTTT	CASSLTEQVNSPLHF
TRBV29-1	NA	TRBJ2-1	NA	TGCAGCGTTGAGGCCTTCGACAATGAGCAGTTCTTC	CSVEAFDNEQFF
TRBV19	NA	TRBJ2-3	NA	TGTGCCAGTTCCATCGGACTCACAGATACGCAGTATTTT	CASSIGLTDTQYF
TRBV10-1	TRBD1	TRBJ2-1	NA	TGCGCCAGCAGTGAGAACCAGGGGGCCTACAATGAGCAGTTCTTC	CASSENQGAYNEQFF
TRBV6-6	NA	TRBJ1-3	NA	TGTGCCAGTCGGGACTCTGGAAACACCATATATTTT	CASRDSGNTIYF
TRBV6-1	TRBD1	TRBJ1-5	NA	TGTGCCAGCAGAGTACAGGGGATTCAGCCCCAGCATTTT	CASRVQGIQPQHF
TRBV19	TRBD2	TRBJ2-1	NA	TGTGCCAGTAGTATAGATCAGTTAGCGGGGGGAACCTACAATGAGCAGTTCTTC	CASSIDQLAGGTYNEQFF
TRBV19	NA	TRBJ2-5	NA	TGTGCCAGTAGTCCCACATACGTACAAGAGACCCAGTACTTC	CASSPTYVQETQYF
TRBV6-5	NA	TRBJ2-5	NA	TGTGCGTGGTACGAGGAGGGGACCCAGTACTTC	CAWYEEGTQYF
TRBV11-2	TRBD1	TRBJ1-1	NA	TGTGCCAGCAGCCACCGTCCGGGACAGGGGAACACTGAAGCTTTCTTT	CASSHRPGQGNTEAFF
TRBV5-4	TRBD1	TRBJ2-7	NA	TGTGCCAGCAGCAAGGGACAGGGGTCCGACGAGCAGTACTTC	CASSKGQGSDEQYF
TRBV6-1	NA	TRBJ1-6	NA	TGTGCCAGCCAAGATCGTAGCTCCTATAATTCACCCCTCCACTTT	CASQDRSSYNSPLHF
TRBV6-1	NA	TRBJ2-7	few	TGTGCCAGCAGTGAAGTGGCGGGGGCTCCCTACGAGCAGTACTTC	CASSEVAGAPYEQYF
TRBV9	NA	TRBJ1-3	few	TGTGCCAGCAGTAGAAATCCAGACGCAGGGGCTGGAAACACCATATATTTT	CASSRNPDAGAGNTIYF
TRBV11-2	NA	TRBJ2-1	NA	TGTGCCAGCAGCTTTACTAGAGTGAGAAATGAGCAGTTCTTC	CASSFTRVRNEQFF
TRBV6-1	NA	TRBJ1-5	once	TGTGCCAGCAGTGAACGCGACCGGGGCAATCAGCCCCAGCATTTT	CASSERDRGNQPQHF